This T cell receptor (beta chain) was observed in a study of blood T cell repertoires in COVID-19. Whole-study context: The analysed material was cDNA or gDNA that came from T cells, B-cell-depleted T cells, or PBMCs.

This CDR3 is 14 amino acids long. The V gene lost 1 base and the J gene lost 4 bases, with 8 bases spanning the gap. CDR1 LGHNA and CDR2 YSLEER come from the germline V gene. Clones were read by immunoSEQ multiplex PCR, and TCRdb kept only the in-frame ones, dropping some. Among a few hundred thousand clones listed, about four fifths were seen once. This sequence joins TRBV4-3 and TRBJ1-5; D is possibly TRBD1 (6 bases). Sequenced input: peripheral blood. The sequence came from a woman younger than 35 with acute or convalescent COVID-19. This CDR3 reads CASSQVTGNQPQHF. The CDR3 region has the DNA TGCGCCAGCAGCCAAGTTACAGGGAATCAGCCCCAGCATTTT.